These T cell receptor beta chains were read from a single sample in a study of blood T cell repertoires in COVID-19. Data came from immunoSEQ multiplex PCR; TCRdb stores just in-frame clones and leaves some out. The repertoire consists of a few hundred thousand clones, with roughly 85% occurring once and the leading ten covering around 2%. Sequencing was done on a sample of PBMCs or T cells enriched from blood (not recorded which). These TCRs come from a woman aged 45-65 years who had recovered from COVID-19. The CDR3 runs from the conserved cysteine through the conserved F or W. Fields, in order: D gene, V gene, CDR3 protein. The D gene is left open where the match is weak.

TRBD1 | TRBV28 | CASSPSGTGNYGYTF
TRBD2 | TRBV20-1 | CSASRASGILSYNEQFF
. | TRBV28 | CASMGGGSGYEQYF
. | TRBV3-1/TRBV3-2 | CASSQLDSNYGYTF
TRBD2 | TRBV27 | CASRLTSGSYEQYF
TRBD1 | TRBV28 | CASGSAGGGEETQYF
. | TRBV7-2 | CASSLEFAVGFAGAGELFF
TRBD2 | TRBV5-1 | CASSSRYGLAGIDEQFF
TRBD1 | TRBV27 | CVLGGGGPYGYTF
TRBD1 | TRBV2 | CATQWDRGLHNYGYTF
TRBD1 | TRBV5-1 | CASKQGAQDTEAFF